The 5 T cell receptor beta chains below come from one sample, sequenced in a study of blood T cell repertoires in COVID-19. Generated by immunoSEQ multiplex PCR, the TCRdb table keeps only in-frame clones and is missing some. The repertoire includes 300,000 to 450,000 clones, roughly 85% of them detected once, and more than 3% sits in the top ten. Sequenced material: peripheral blood. The source of these receptors is a woman under 30 with acute or convalescent COVID-19.

This clone was seen more than once but under ten times. The chain joins TRBV9 to TRBJ1-1; TRBD1 matches 9 bases. V was pared by 4 bases and J by 5 bases, with 9 bases of the junction left unmatched. The CDR3 consists of 15 residues. Germline V gene lookup returns CDR1 SGDLS and CDR2 YYNGEE. The CDR3 region has the DNA TGTGCCAGCAGCCCAACGGACAGGGGTGATACTGAAGCTTTCTTT. It specifies CASSPTDRGDTEAFF.

This chain connects TRBV6-5 to TRBJ1-2; D is unclear. This CDR3 has 14 residues. V was cut by 5 bases and J by 2 bases, with 12 bases left in between. Germline V gives CDR1 MNHEY, CDR2 SVGAGI. CDR3 DNA: TGTGCCAGCAGTATTAACAGTTACAACTATGGCTACACCTTC. It translates to CASSINSYNYGYTF.

J is TRBJ1-2 and V is TRBV5-3, with D tentatively TRBD1 (6 bases). TRBV5-3 counts as an open reading frame of uncertain function. The V end was cut by 2 bases, the J end by 6 bases, with 20 bases between. This CDR3 contains 16 residues. This chain's CDR3 is CARSFRGQGEQNGYTF. Here the CDR3 DNA reads TGTGCCAGAAGCTTCAGGGGACAAGGGGAACAAAATGGCTACACCTTC.

This chain links TRBV28 with TRBJ2-3; D is undetermined. The CDR3 is made up of 16 amino acids. The germline V gene encodes CDR1 MDHEN and CDR2 SYDVKM. With 1 base removed from V and 0 bases from J, the gap between germline ends came to 11 bases. CDR3 residues: CASSLLSGSSTDTQYF. The DNA of the CDR3 is TGTGCCAGCAGTTTATTGTCAGGCTCTAGCACAGATACGCAGTATTTT.

The chain has TRBV25-1 and TRBJ2-7, with D perhaps matching TRBD2 (5 bases). The germline CDR1 and CDR2 sequences are MGHDK and SYGVNS. The CDR3 has 15 amino acids. The V end lost 8 bases, the J end lost 3 bases, and 20 bases lay between the germline ends. DNA of the CDR3: TGTGCCAGCCCCCTTCTACCGGGAAAGTTCTACGAGCAGTACTTC. Amino acid sequence: CASPLLPGKFYEQYF.